This paragraph reports one TCR beta chain. The antigen is undetermined. The junction shows a germline mismatch at one end, possibly a read error. The sample comes from a study of T cell responses to AZD1222 COVID-19 vaccine. Study-level background: It was second doses at about 4 or about 12 weeks that were pooled. Study results and limitations: The number of AZD1222 recipients seropositive at baseline was only 6 or 7. Donors in the cohort were predominantly white British and more often female, and clonal diversity was possibly underestimated.

The CDR3 runs 12 residues. Per germline, CDR1 MNHNY and CDR2 SVGAGI (reference sequence). Using immunoSEQ multiplex PCR, the repertoire was profiled, and TCRdb retains in-frame clones only, with some absent. The table has about 140,000 clones, roughly 91% seen once. Sequencing used peripheral blood, obtained on day 0 of AZD1222 vaccination. The V and J genes are TRBV6-6 and TRBJ2-7; 12 bases map to TRBD2. The TCR sequence derives from an adult in good health. CDR3 protein: CASNPTSGGSEF. The CDR3 nucleotides read TGTGCCAGCAATCCAACTAGCGGGGGGTCCGAGTTC.